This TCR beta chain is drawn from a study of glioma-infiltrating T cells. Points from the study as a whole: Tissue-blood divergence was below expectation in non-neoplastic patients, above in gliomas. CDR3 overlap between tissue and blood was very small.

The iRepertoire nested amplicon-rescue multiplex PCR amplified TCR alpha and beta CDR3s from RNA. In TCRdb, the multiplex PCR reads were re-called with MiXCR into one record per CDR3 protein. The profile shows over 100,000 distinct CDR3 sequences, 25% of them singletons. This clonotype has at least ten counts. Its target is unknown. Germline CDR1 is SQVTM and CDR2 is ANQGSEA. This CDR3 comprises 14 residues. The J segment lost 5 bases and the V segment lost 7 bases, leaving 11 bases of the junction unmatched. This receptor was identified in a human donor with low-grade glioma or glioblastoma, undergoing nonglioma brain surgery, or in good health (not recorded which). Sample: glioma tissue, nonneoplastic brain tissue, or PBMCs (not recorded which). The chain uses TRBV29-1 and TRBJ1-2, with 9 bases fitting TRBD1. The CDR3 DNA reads TGCAGCGCCGAGACAGGGGGGGGTGTGTATGGCTACACCTTC. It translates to CSAETGGGVYGYTF.